The 23 T cell receptor beta chains presented below share a single source sample, sequenced in a study of T cells in Graves' hyperthyroidism and ophthalmopathy. Amplification of TCR beta CDR3 regions used RNA as the template. The primer set for the first-round RT-PCR of the TCR CDR3 was HTBI. Via MiXCR, TCRdb re-called the multiplex PCR reads, giving one row per CDR3 protein. In the table there are under 350,000 distinct CDR3 sequences, 15% to 20% of which are singletons. Input material: blood. The origin of the receptors is a woman aged 60-75 years with Graves' ophthalmopathy.

The chain employs TRBV7-9 and TRBJ1-1, with a possible D match to TRBD1 (5 bases). The CDR3 totals 20 residues. Trimming took off 2 bases at V and 1 base at J, with 26 bases between the two ends. Germline lookup yields CDR1 SEHNR and CDR2 FQNEAQ (reference sequence). CDR3: CASSLILIRGTGAKNTEAFF. The CDR3 DNA reads TGTGCCAGCAGCTTAATATTGATTCGGGGGACCGGGGCCAAGAACACTGAAGCTTTCTTT. The variable domain in full, with the rest retrieved from reference TRBV7-9 and TRBJ1-1, is DTGVSQNPRHKITKRGQNVTFRCDPISEHNRLYWYRQTLGQGPEFLTYFQNEAQLEKSRLLSDRFSAERPKGSFSTLEIQRTEQGDSAMYLCASSLILIRGTGAKNTEAFFGQGTRLTVV.

This clonotype was seen many times. The V gene is TRBV6-2 or TRBV6-3, the J gene TRBJ1-3, with D possibly TRBD1 on 5 matching bases. The CDR3 sequence is 14 residues long. The germline V gene encodes CDR1 MNHEY and CDR2 SVGEGT. V was pared by 5 bases and J by 4 bases, with 12 bases between. The CDR3 loop is CASSGNDSGNTIYF. CDR3 coding DNA: TGTGCCAGCAGTGGGAACGACAGCGGAAACACCATATATTTT.

The sample holds many counts of this clonotype. The V call is TRBV27, the J call TRBJ1-5; D is unclear. Germline CDR1 reads MNHEY; CDR2 reads SMNVEV (reference sequence). CDR3 length: 16 amino acids. The germline V and J ends were trimmed by 6 bases and 9 bases, with 24 bases remaining between them. DNA for the CDR3: TGTGCCAGCAGCTTGTCAGGACGGAGCACCAAGGGGCCCCAGCATTTT. Its translation is CASSLSGRSTKGPQHF.

CDR3 DNA: TGCGCCAGCAGCCAAGAAAGGCCGTCGGGGAACACCGGGGAGCTGTTTTTT. The encoded protein is CASSQERPSGNTGELFF. The chain has TRBV4-3 and TRBJ2-2; D gene unclear. The length of the CDR3 is 17 residues. V lost 0 bases and J 1 base, leaving 12 bases between the germline ends. CDR1 LGHNA and CDR2 YSLEER come from the germline V gene.

The CDR3: CASSVFTGGTEQFF. The CDR3, as DNA: TGTGCCAGCAGCGTATTTACAGGGGGCACTGAGCAGTTCTTC. J is TRBJ2-1 and V is TRBV9; 9 bases match TRBD1. The CDR3 length is 14 residues. J lost 9 bases, V lost 1 base, and 5 bases had no gene match. Germline CDR1 reads SGDLS; CDR2 reads YYNGEE.

This clonotype was detected many times. The chain has TRBV10-3 and TRBJ2-7, with unresolved D. Germline CDR1 is ENHRY and CDR2 is SYGVKD. The length of the CDR3 is 13 residues. V lost 3 bases and J 3 bases, leaving 9 bases between the germline ends. This CDR3 reads CAISDRPFYEQYF. CDR3 nucleotides: TGTGCCATCAGTGACCGACCGTTCTACGAGCAGTACTTC.

This clonotype was seen many times. The chain has TRBV7-8 and TRBJ2-1, with no clear D. The CDR3 has 13 amino acids. V lost 5 bases and J 10 bases, leaving 15 bases between the germline ends. Germline V gene data show CDR1 as SGHVS and CDR2 as FQNEAQ. CDR3 nucleotide sequence: TGTGCCAGCAGCCCAGGTCCAACGGTGGAGCAGTTCTTC. Translating it yields CASSPGPTVEQFF.

This clonotype was counted only a few times. This sequence joins TRBV5-5 and TRBJ2-7; D may be TRBD2 (7 bases). CDR3 length: 17 amino acids. The V end lost 1 base, the J end lost 3 bases, and 20 bases lay between the germline ends. The V gene's germline CDR1 is SGHKS and CDR2 YYEKEE (reference sequence). In nucleotides, the CDR3 is TGTGCCAGCAGCTTGAGGGGGGGTGACGTGGGTCTCTACGAGCAGTACTTC. It yields the protein CASSLRGGDVGLYEQYF.

The V call is TRBV9, the J call TRBJ1-2; possible D gene TRBD1, 6 bases. Trimming took off 1 base at V and 2 bases at J, with 9 bases between the two ends. Germline assignment: CDR1 SGDLS and CDR2 YYNGEE. CDR3 length: 14 amino acids. CDR3: CASSVQGKNYGYTF. CDR3 DNA sequence: TGTGCCAGCAGCGTACAGGGGAAGAACTATGGCTACACCTTC.

This clonotype was counted ten times or more. V gene TRBV20-1 combines with J gene TRBJ2-7, with 10 nucleotides matching TRBD1. The germline gives CDR1 DFQATT, CDR2 SNEGSKA (reference sequence). V shed 2 bases, J shed 4 bases, and the junction held 5 bases outside the gene matches. This CDR3 is built from 14 residues. The DNA for the CDR3 is TGCAGTGCTAGATCAGACAGGGGGCTTTACGAGCAGTACTTC. This translates into CSARSDRGLYEQYF.

V usage is TRBV20-1 and J usage is TRBJ2-7, with TRBD1 matching 9 bases. V was pared by 6 bases and J by 2 bases, with 14 bases of the junction left unmatched. Germline CDR1 is DFQATT and CDR2 is SNEGSKA (reference sequence). The CDR3 is made up of 16 amino acids. Written as DNA, the CDR3 is TGCAGTGCGAATAAGGCGGGACAGGGTAGACCCTACGAGCAGTACTTC. Its protein is CSANKAGQGRPYEQYF.

This clonotype occurred a few times. The CDR3 reads CASRDRGGHNEQFF. CDR3 bases: TGTGCCAGCAGGGACAGGGGGGGGCACAATGAGCAGTTCTTC. The genes are TRBV5-4 and TRBJ2-1; 10 nucleotides align to TRBD1. V trimming: 5 bases; J trimming: 5 bases; junction bases outside the gene matches: 4. This CDR3 spans 14 amino acids. Germline V lookup: CDR1 SGHNT, CDR2 YYREEE (reference sequence).

This clonotype was seen repeatedly, ten times or more. The CDR3 is CASSPWDRGNTEAFF. In DNA form, the CDR3 reads TGTGCCAGCAGCCCTTGGGACAGGGGGAACACTGAAGCTTTCTTT. The J gene is TRBJ1-1, the V gene TRBV7-2; 10 bases match TRBD1. Germline assignment: CDR1 SGHTA and CDR2 FQGNSA. The CDR3 runs 15 residues. V trimming: 5 bases; J trimming: 1 base; junction bases outside the gene matches: 4.

This clonotype was recorded many times. The V call is TRBV20-1, the J call TRBJ1-2; D may be TRBD1 (5 bases). CDR1 and CDR2 (germline): DFQATT, SNEGSKA (reference sequence). The V end was cut by 0 bases, the J end by 2 bases, with 7 bases between. This CDR3 comprises 13 residues. The CDR3 is CSAREDRNYGYTF. The CDR3 DNA is TGCAGTGCTAGAGAAGACAGAAACTATGGCTACACCTTC.

In its sample, this clonotype was seen many times. This sequence joins TRBV7-9 and TRBJ1-6; possible D gene TRBD1, 5 bases. This CDR3 has 16 residues. V was shortened by 2 bases and J by 5 bases, with 13 bases between the two germline ends. Looked up from germline, CDR1 is SEHNR and CDR2 is FQNEAQ (reference sequence). CDR3 in amino acids: CASSLFGGIHNSPLHF. As DNA, the CDR3 is TGTGCCAGCAGCTTATTCGGGGGGATCCATAATTCACCCCTCCACTTT.

This clonotype has only a few counts. This chain joins TRBV5-1 and TRBJ2-5; 8 bases line up with TRBD1. The trim removed 4 bases at V and 4 bases at J, leaving 12 bases unmatched. The CDR3 is 16 residues long. Germline V gene lookup returns CDR1 SGHRS and CDR2 YFSETQ. CDR3 region: CASSRNTGGSGETQYF. Here the CDR3 DNA reads TGCGCCAGCAGCCGGAACACAGGGGGATCGGGAGAGACCCAGTACTTC.

With regard to this clonotype: This may be a read error, as it is one base from a much larger clone. This CDR3 reads CASSRHANTGAFF. CDR3 sequence (DNA): TGTGCCAGCAGTAGACACGCGAACACTGGAGCTTTCTTT. This sequence joins TRBV6-1 and TRBJ1-1, with D unclear. The length of the CDR3 is 13 residues. Germline-derived CDR1 and CDR2 are MNHNS and SASEGT.

About this clonotype itself: A much bigger clone sits one base away, suggesting this may be a read error. The rearrangement links TRBV12-3 or TRBV12-4 to TRBJ1-2, with D uncertain. This CDR3 has 14 amino acids. Trimming left V 3 bases short and J 7 bases short, with 15 bases between. The CDR3 DNA is TGTGCCAGCAGTTTTCGGGCCTCCCTGAGTGGCTACACCTTC. Protein: CASSFRASLSGYTF.

This clonotype was observed at least ten times. This chain's CDR3 is CSARLASGSSGSYNEQFF. As DNA, the CDR3 is TGCAGTGCAAGGCTGGCTAGCGGGAGTTCGGGCTCCTACAATGAGCAGTTCTTC. The chain is built from TRBV20-1 and TRBJ2-1; 10 bases are a match to TRBD2. The germline V gene encodes CDR1 DFQATT and CDR2 SNEGSKA (reference sequence). The CDR3 is 18 amino acids. Unmatched junction bases numbered 14, after V lost 6 bases and J lost 0 bases.

This clonotype was picked up one time. This chain joins TRBV3-1 and TRBJ1-2, with a tentative D call TRBD1 (6 bases). Trimming shortened V by 11 bases and J by 6 bases, and 16 bases separated the two germline ends. The CDR3 covers 12 residues. Germline CDR1 reads LGHDT; CDR2 reads YNNKEL (reference sequence). CDR3 nucleotides: TGTGCCTCACAGGGTCGTGGCGATGGCTACACCTTC. Amino acids: CASQGRGDGYTF.

This sequence joins TRBV18 and TRBJ1-4; the D gene is possibly TRBD1 (5 bases). The germline V gene has CDR1 KGHSH and CDR2 LQKENI. This CDR3 is 13 amino acids long. Trimming removed 5 bases at V and 8 bases at J, with 12 bases between. The CDR3, as DNA: TGTGCCAGCTCAGAAGGGGATGGCGAAAAACTGTTTTTT. It is translated as CASSEGDGEKLFF. Supplemented by reference TRBV18 and TRBJ1-4, the full variable domain reads NAGVMQNPRHLVRRRGQEARLRCSPMKGHSHVYWYRQLPEEGLKFMVYLQKENIIDESGMPKERFSAEFPKEGPSILRIQQVVRGDSAAYFCASSEGDGEKLFFGSGTQLSVL.

This clonotype was observed a handful of times. V gene TRBV6-1 combines with J gene TRBJ2-7; weak D call: TRBD2 (5 bases). Deletions cut 4 bases from V and 8 bases from J, with 15 bases between. Per germline, CDR1 MNHNS and CDR2 SASEGT. CDR3 size: 13 residues. CDR3 protein: CASSAALAVKQYF. In nucleotides, the CDR3 is TGTGCCAGCAGTGCCGCGCTAGCCGTGAAGCAGTACTTC.

This chain joins TRBV6-2 or TRBV6-3 and TRBJ2-7, with 7 bases identical to TRBD2. Trimming at V came to 11 bases and at J to 3 bases, leaving 13 bases not matched to a gene. The CDR3 totals 14 residues. CDR1 and CDR2 from the germline V gene are MNHEY and SVGEGT. The CDR3 DNA is TGTGCCTCCGCCGGCGGGGGAGGGATCTACGAGCAGTACTTC. Residues: CASAGGGGIYEQYF.